The clone carrying this T cell receptor (beta chain) was recorded only once. The sample originates from a study of control samples from healthy donors and cancer patients. Some clones are missing from TCRdb's copy, which holds only in-frame ones; the method was immunoSEQ multiplex PCR. The sample shows fewer than 200,000 clones, around 90% of them seen only once. Germline loops: CDR1 GTSNPN, CDR2 SVGIG (reference sequence). CDR3 length: 15 residues. Trimming left V 4 bases short and J 5 bases short, with 15 bases between. This receptor was identified in a man younger than 40 in good health. The sequenced sample consisted of blood. This chain joins TRBV30 and TRBJ1-6; D gene unclear. CDR3 in amino acids: CAWKDGELDNSPLHF. In DNA, the CDR3 is TGTGCCTGGAAGGACGGGGAGCTCGATAATTCACCCCTCCACTTT.